This T cell receptor (beta chain) was captured by sequencing in a study of T cell responses to AZD1222 COVID-19 vaccine. In germline, CDR1 is LGHNA, CDR2 YSLEER. The CDR3 loop spans 16 amino acids. Trimming stripped 3 bases from V and 9 bases from J, with 23 bases between. TCRdb keeps only in-frame clones here, not all; method: immunoSEQ multiplex PCR. The sample includes under 110,000 clones, around 87% of them seen just once. This TCR derives from an adult who received the AZD1222 COVID-19 vaccine. This chain uses TRBV4-3 with TRBJ1-2; D is possibly TRBD1 (5 bases). Specimen: peripheral blood, collected 28 days after the second AZD1222 dose. CDR3 DNA sequence: TGCGCCAGCAGCCACCTATCAATGACGGGGGGAGCTAGCTACACCTTC. Its translation: CASSHLSMTGGASYTF.